One sample yielded the 9 T cell receptor beta chains listed below, sequenced in a study of OX40 agonist ivuxolimab in advanced cancers. The library was generated by the immunoSEQ multiplex PCR assay. The table was pulled from immuneACCESS by TCRdb, which kept in-frame rearrangements only. Such tables lose some clones; where checked, under half of the loss comes from unresolved V genes, and the rest has no known cause. This sample lists some 15,000 clones; approximately 86% were detected once. The ten biggest clones cover roughly 21% of the sample. The starting material was CD4+ or CD8+ T cells sorted from blood, obtained in a trial of the OX40 agonist ivuxolimab. These receptors were obtained from an adult with an advanced solid tumor such as melanoma, head and neck, liver or kidney cancer.

This sequence joins TRBV11-3 and TRBJ1-2; 7 bases line up with TRBD1. Germline trimming cut 1 base from V and 6 bases from J; bases unmatched to any gene: 5. CDR1 is SGHNT, CDR2 YENEEA, per germline. This CDR3 comprises 14 residues. The CDR3 is CASSLALGQDGYTF. The CDR3 region has the DNA TGTGCCAGCAGCTTAGCGCTAGGACAGGATGGCTACACCTTC.

The J gene is TRBJ2-6, the V gene TRBV4-3; D remains ambiguous. Trimming left V 5 bases short and J 1 base short, with 15 bases between. The CDR3 is made up of 17 amino acids. CDR1 is LGHNA, CDR2 YSLEER, per germline. CDR3 in amino acids: CASSEGVLSSGANVLTF. The CDR3 region has the DNA TGCGCCAGCAGCGAAGGAGTACTTTCATCTGGGGCCAACGTCCTGACTTTC.

This clone showed up just once. This rearrangement joins TRBV7-2 to TRBJ2-1; the match to TRBD2 covers 7 bases. The CDR3 is 15 amino acids. Germline CDR1 reads SGHTA; CDR2 reads FQGNSA. Unmatched junction bases numbered 15, after V lost 6 bases and J lost 10 bases. The CDR3 DNA follows: TGTGCCAGCAGTCTACGGGGTGGGACTATAGACGAGCAGTTCTTC. Encoded protein: CASSLRGGTIDEQFF.

The chain employs TRBV5-8 and TRBJ2-3; D call uncertain. This CDR3 has 15 amino acids. V was cut by 0 bases and J by 7 bases, with 15 bases left in between. Germline-derived CDR1 and CDR2 are SGHTS and YDEGEE. The CDR3 sequence: CASSLDLGSSNTQYF. CDR3 in DNA: TGTGCCAGCAGCTTGGATTTGGGAAGTTCGAATACGCAGTATTTT. Full variable domain (remainder filled in from reference TRBV5-8 and TRBJ2-3): EAGVTQSPTHLIKTRGQQATLRCSPISGHTSVYWYQQALGLGLQFLLWYDEGEERNRGNFPPRFSGRQFPNYSSELNVNALELEDSALYLCASSLDLGSSNTQYFGPGTRLTVL.

V usage is TRBV19 and J usage is TRBJ2-7; a weak D match, TRBD1 (6 bases). Trimming pared 6 bases from V and 1 base from J, leaving 16 bases between. This CDR3 has 15 amino acids. Germline V gene data show CDR1 as LNHDA and CDR2 as SQIVND (reference sequence). The CDR3 protein is CASRPEDRGSYEQYF. In nucleotides, the CDR3 is TGTGCCAGTAGGCCTGAGGACAGAGGTTCCTACGAGCAGTACTTC.

This clone has just one count. Other nucleotide sequences from this sample produce the same CDR3. The CDR3 region is CASSPGTSGFDEQYF. The CDR3 DNA follows: TGTGCCAGCTCGCCAGGGACTAGCGGGTTCGACGAGCAGTACTTC. V and J are TRBV18 and TRBJ2-7, with 12 bases fitting TRBD2. The CDR3 extends over 15 amino acids. With V trimmed by 6 bases and J by 5 bases, 8 bases remained unmatched. CDR1 is KGHSH and CDR2 is LQKENI in the germline V gene.

This chain uses TRBV7-2 with TRBJ2-2; D possibly corresponds to TRBD1 (6 bases). Looked up from germline, CDR1 is SGHTA and CDR2 is FQGNSA. V was cut by 6 bases and J by 1 base, with 15 bases left in between. The CDR3 loop spans 16 amino acids. In DNA form, the CDR3 reads TGTGCCAGCAGGGTACCGGGACACATGAACACCGGGGAGCTGTTTTTT. Encoded protein: CASRVPGHMNTGELFF.

The rearrangement links TRBV2 to TRBJ2-3; tentative D call: TRBD2 (5 bases). CDR3 size: 15 residues. CDR1 SNHLY and CDR2 FYNNEI come from the germline V gene. V lost 8 bases and J lost 4, with 19 bases in between. The CDR3 protein is CASLRRADIADTQYF. The CDR3 DNA reads TGTGCCAGCCTGCGGCGGGCCGATATAGCAGATACGCAGTATTTT. Full variable domain (rest looked up from reference TRBV2 and TRBJ2-3): EPEVTQTPSHQVTQMGQEVILRCVPISNHLYFYWYRQILGQKVEFLVSFYNNEISEKSEIFDDQFSVERPDGSNFTLKIRSTKLEDSAMYFCASLRRADIADTQYFGPGTRLTVL.

The V gene is TRBV15, the J gene TRBJ2-1; D remains ambiguous. The V gene lost 1 base and the J gene lost 9 bases, with 7 bases spanning the gap. Germline V gene sequence: CDR1 LNHNV, CDR2 YYDKDF (reference sequence). CDR3 size: 12 residues. The CDR3 loop is CATSRALTEQFF. The DNA of the CDR3 is TGTGCCACCAGCAGAGCCCTAACTGAGCAGTTCTTC. The whole variable domain, remainder taken from reference TRBV15 and TRBJ2-1, is DAMVIQNPRYQVTQFGKPVTLSCSQTLNHNVMYWYQQKSSQAPKLLFHYYDKDFNNEADTPDNFQSRRPNTSFCFLDIRSPGLGDTAMYLCATSRALTEQFFGPGTRLTVL.